This passage covers 29 T cell receptor beta chains from one sample sequenced in a study of shared clonotypes between healthy human individuals. Naive CD8 cells were CD45RO-negative, positively selected for CCR7, excluding terminally differentiated effector memory CD45RA+ cells. Only in-frame clones appear in the TCRdb table, and some are missing; sequencing was by immunoSEQ multiplex PCR. The sample has about 680,000 clones; just over 90% are singletons. Sequencing was performed on naive CD8+ T cells sorted from blood. These receptors all stem from a man aged 25 to 40 in good health.

V usage is TRBV30 and J usage is TRBJ2-7; D gene ambiguous. The CDR3 is 17 amino acids. V was clipped by 0 bases and J by 0 bases, with 18 bases between them. Per germline, CDR1 GTSNPN and CDR2 SVGIG (reference sequence). The CDR3 loop is CAWSVPFRPSSSYEQYF. In DNA form, the CDR3 reads TGTGCCTGGAGTGTACCATTTAGGCCCTCGAGCTCCTACGAGCAGTACTTC.

This clone showed up just a few times. V usage is TRBV5-4 and J usage is TRBJ1-2; D remains ambiguous. Germline V gives CDR1 SGHNT, CDR2 YYREEE (reference sequence). The CDR3 sequence is 14 residues long. Trimming removed 4 bases at V and 0 bases at J, with 10 bases between. Here the CDR3 reads CASSLTGTNYGYTF. The CDR3 nucleotides read TGTGCCAGCAGCCTTACCGGGACTAACTATGGCTACACCTTC.

The chain carries TRBV5-1 and TRBJ2-1; D remains ambiguous. The CDR3 contains 12 residues. The germline V and J ends were trimmed by 4 bases and 10 bases, with 12 bases remaining between them. Germline V gives CDR1 SGHRS, CDR2 YFSETQ. CDR3 DNA: TGCGCCAGCAGCATCTCCCCCCTGGAGCAGTTCTTC. This gives the protein CASSISPLEQFF.

The chain uses TRBV7-3 and TRBJ2-7, with 8 bases that match TRBD1. Germline V gene data show CDR1 as SGHTA and CDR2 as FQGTGA. CDR3 length equals 13 residues. J lost 4 bases, V lost 5 bases, and 4 bases had no gene match. CDR3 sequence reads: CASSRQGAYEQYF. The CDR3 DNA is TGTGCCAGCAGCCGCCAGGGGGCTTACGAGCAGTACTTC.

The chain recombines TRBV30 with TRBJ1-2, with TRBD1 as a possible D gene (6 bases). Trimming pared 0 bases from V and 6 bases from J, leaving 14 bases between. CDR3 size: 14 residues. Germline V CDR1 and CDR2: GTSNPN, SVGIG (reference sequence). The CDR3 DNA sequence: TGTGCCTGGAGTGTTAACAGGGTTTTTCATGGCTACACCTTC. Translating it yields CAWSVNRVFHGYTF.

The J gene is TRBJ2-3, the V gene TRBV27; 11 positions match TRBD2. This CDR3 is 16 amino acids long. Germline CDR1 reads MNHEY; CDR2 reads SMNVEV (reference sequence). V dropped 7 bases and J dropped 2; count of bases not matched to a gene: 8. DNA for the CDR3: TGTGCCAGCACCTCCGGGGGACTAGCGGTCACAGATACGCAGTATTTT. Protein product: CASTSGGLAVTDTQYF.

With regard to this clone: At the DNA level, this CDR3 is encoded by other sequences in the same sample as well. V is TRBV7-9 and J is TRBJ2-3; the D is unclear. Per the germline V gene, CDR1 is SEHNR and CDR2 is FQNEAQ (reference sequence). The CDR3 runs 13 residues. V lost 1 base and J 2 bases, leaving 4 bases between the germline ends. DNA for the CDR3: TGTGCCAGCAGCTTAGTACCCACAGATACGCAGTATTTT. Protein product: CASSLVPTDTQYF.

On this clone itself: A junction boundary mismatches the germline segment, possibly from a read error. This chain joins TRBV29-1 and TRBJ2-7, with a weak D call TRBD2 (6 bases). Germline V gene sequence: CDR1 SQVTM, CDR2 ANQGSEA. The CDR3 runs to 13 residues. The CDR3, as DNA: TGCAGCGTCGAAGCCGGGACTCCCCTCGAGCAGTACTTC. As protein: CSVEAGTPLEQYF.

This rearrangement joins TRBV6-1 to TRBJ2-7; either TRBD1 or TRBD2 may supply D (5 bases each). The CDR3 sequence is 15 residues long. Per the germline V gene, CDR1 is MNHNS and CDR2 is SASEGT. The germline V and J ends were trimmed by 3 bases and 2 bases, with 14 bases remaining between them. CDR3 region: CASSDRGPGPYEQYF. In nucleotides, the CDR3 is TGTGCCAGCAGTGACCGGGGACCCGGGCCCTACGAGCAGTACTTC.

The chain combines TRBV29-1 with TRBJ2-7, with TRBD1 matching 10 bases. The CDR3 covers 14 residues. Germline V gene lookup returns CDR1 SQVTM and CDR2 ANQGSEA. With V trimmed by 4 bases and J by 2 bases, 5 bases remained unmatched. The CDR3 region has the DNA TGCAGCGTTGGAGGGGACAGGGGTCCCTACGAGCAGTACTTC. It specifies CSVGGDRGPYEQYF.

CDR3 loop: CATSSYNEQFF. CDR3 nucleotides: TGTGCCACGAGCTCCTACAATGAGCAGTTCTTC. The chain recombines TRBV14 with TRBJ2-1; D gene unclear. The CDR3 is 11 residues long. Germline V lookup: CDR1 SGHDN, CDR2 FVKESK. With 10 bases removed from V and 0 bases from J, the gap between germline ends came to 4 bases. The variable domain in full, completed from reference TRBV14 and TRBJ2-1, reads EAGVTQFPSHSVIEKGQTVTLRCDPISGHDNLYWYRRVMGKEIKFLLHFVKESKQDESGMPNNRFLAERTGGTYSTLKVQPAELEDSGVYFCATSSYNEQFFGPGTRLTVL.

Remarks on this clone: Other DNA sequences in the same sample also yield this CDR3. The CDR3 protein is CASSLTSGRSYEQYF. The CDR3 DNA is TGTGCCAGCAGTTTAACTAGCGGGAGGTCCTACGAGCAGTACTTC. The V and J genes are TRBV27 and TRBJ2-7, with TRBD2 identical over 12 bases. V gave up 2 bases and J gave up 1 base; unmatched junction bases: 0. The length of the CDR3 is 15 residues. Germline values: CDR1 MNHEY, CDR2 SMNVEV (reference sequence).

The chain joins TRBV9 to TRBJ2-3, with TRBD2 matching 7 bases. The germline V gene has CDR1 SGDLS and CDR2 YYNGEE. The length of the CDR3 is 14 residues. The trim removed 6 bases at V and 5 bases at J, leaving 9 bases unmatched. The DNA for the CDR3 is TGTGCCAGCACCACCCGCGGGAGAGGAGATACGCAGTATTTT. Its translation is CASTTRGRGDTQYF.

Regarding this clone: The same CDR3 is also encoded by other DNA sequences in this sample. The chain joins TRBV7-9 to TRBJ2-7, with TRBD2 identical over 7 bases. The CDR3 runs 12 residues. Trimming took 6 bases from V and 3 from J; bases not matched to a gene: 2. Germline V lookup: CDR1 SEHNR, CDR2 FQNEAQ (reference sequence). CDR3 residues: CASRGEGYEQYF. DNA for the CDR3: TGTGCCAGCAGGGGGGAGGGCTACGAGCAGTACTTC.

This sequence joins TRBV6-5 and TRBJ1-4, with D perhaps matching TRBD1 (5 bases). Germline V lookup: CDR1 MNHEY, CDR2 SVGAGI. The CDR3 is 14 residues long. Trimming took 6 bases from V and 10 from J, leaving 18 bases between them. The CDR3 DNA reads as TGTGCCAGCAGCCCAGACAGTAACGACGTAAAACTGTTTTTT. Translating it yields CASSPDSNDVKLFF.

The chain combines TRBV9 with TRBJ2-3; D unclear. Trimming pared 2 bases from V and 2 bases from J, leaving 3 bases between. The CDR3 spans 12 residues. In germline, CDR1 is SGDLS, CDR2 YYNGEE. The CDR3 region has the DNA TGTGCCAGCAGCGTCTACACAGATACGCAGTATTTT. It codes for CASSVYTDTQYF.

This sequence joins TRBV29-1 and TRBJ2-1; the D gene is possibly TRBD1 (6 bases). The CDR3 has 14 residues. Trimming pared 2 bases from V and 3 bases from J, leaving 11 bases between. Germline V gives CDR1 SQVTM, CDR2 ANQGSEA. In DNA form, the CDR3 reads TGCAGCGTTGAATTATCCAGGGGCTACAATGAGCAGTTCTTC. Its protein product is CSVELSRGYNEQFF.

The rearrangement links TRBV4-3 to TRBJ2-3; D is possibly TRBD2 (6 bases). Germline values: CDR1 LGHNA, CDR2 YSLEER. V shed 0 bases and J shed 8 bases, with 24 bases lying between them. The CDR3 consists of 18 residues. In DNA, the CDR3 is TGCGCCAGCAGCCAAGATTTGGTCGGGTCGGGACTCCCAAGTACGCAGTATTTT. Translating it yields CASSQDLVGSGLPSTQYF.

J is TRBJ1-5 and V is TRBV4-1; D is undetermined. V was pared by 0 bases and J by 6 bases, with 15 bases between. The CDR3 contains 16 residues. Per the germline V gene, CDR1 is MGHRA and CDR2 is YSYEKL. The CDR3: CASSQEEYGFGQPQHF. DNA for the CDR3: TGCGCCAGCAGCCAAGAAGAATACGGCTTTGGTCAGCCCCAGCATTTT.

The V gene is TRBV7-9, the J gene TRBJ2-7; 7 nucleotides match TRBD1. The J segment lost 5 bases and the V segment lost 5 bases, leaving 3 bases of the junction unmatched. Looked up from germline, CDR1 is SEHNR and CDR2 is FQNEAQ (reference sequence). CDR3 size: 12 residues. The CDR3 spells CASSPDRDEQYF. The CDR3 region has the DNA TGTGCCAGCAGCCCCGACAGGGACGAGCAGTACTTC.

The chain links TRBV7-9 to TRBJ2-7; D remains ambiguous. Trimming removed 5 bases from V and 0 bases from J, with 17 bases in between. Looked up from germline, CDR1 is SEHNR and CDR2 is FQNEAQ (reference sequence). This CDR3 has 16 residues. The CDR3 region is CASSLFGQMSSYEQYF. In nucleotides, the CDR3 is TGTGCCAGCAGCCTATTTGGCCAGATGAGCTCCTACGAGCAGTACTTC.

The V call is TRBV5-1, the J call TRBJ2-1, with D hard to call. The V and J ends lost 4 bases and 8 bases respectively, with 13 bases between them. The CDR3 extends over 13 amino acids. Per the germline V gene, CDR1 is SGHRS and CDR2 is YFSETQ. The CDR3 DNA is TGCGCCAGCAGCCCCCAGTATGGGGATGAGCAGTTCTTC. Its translation is CASSPQYGDEQFF.

J is TRBJ2-7 and V is TRBV4-1; 10 nucleotides align to TRBD2. The germline CDR1 and CDR2 sequences are MGHRA and YSYEKL. The CDR3 is made up of 16 amino acids. J gave up 3 bases and V 2 bases, and 7 bases lay outside the gene matches. CDR3 loop: CASSQPDRLAGYEQYF. In nucleotides, the CDR3 is TGCGCCAGCAGCCAACCCGACAGACTAGCGGGCTACGAGCAGTACTTC.

V is TRBV6-5 and J is TRBJ1-1; 7 bases are shared with TRBD1. V lost 1 base to trimming and J lost 8 bases; unmatched junction nucleotides: 7. CDR1 is MNHEY, CDR2 SVGAGI, per germline. The CDR3 is made up of 14 amino acids. CDR3 in DNA: TGTGCCAGCAGTTACTTTACAGGGGAAGTAGAAGCTTTCTTT. As protein: CASSYFTGEVEAFF.

The chain links TRBV27 to TRBJ2-3; 14 bases are a match to TRBD2. This CDR3 region has 19 residues. The V gene's germline CDR1 is MNHEY and CDR2 SMNVEV (reference sequence). J was trimmed by 0 bases and V by 7 bases; bases with no gene match: 12. In nucleotides, the CDR3 is TGTGCCAGCAAGAGTTGGGGACTAGCGGGAGCCGGGAGCACAGATACGCAGTATTTT. Its protein is CASKSWGLAGAGSTDTQYF.

This clone was seen a few times. The chain carries TRBV28 and TRBJ1-5; 7 nucleotides line up with TRBD1. This CDR3 has 14 residues. V shed 5 bases and J 5 bases; nucleotides not matched to a gene: 6. Per the germline V gene, CDR1 is MDHEN and CDR2 is SYDVKM. The CDR3 DNA is TGTGCCAGCAGTCGACCCAGGGGGGATCAGCCCCAGCATTTT. This encodes CASSRPRGDQPQHF.

The V and J genes are TRBV27 and TRBJ1-1; the D is unclear. Germline lookup yields CDR1 MNHEY and CDR2 SMNVEV (reference sequence). The CDR3 length is 12 residues. V dropped 8 bases and J dropped 5 bases, with 12 bases sitting between them. In DNA, the CDR3 is TGTGCCAGCCATCGTCCGGGGACTGAAGCTTTCTTT. Translated, it gives CASHRPGTEAFF.

The V gene is TRBV7-8, the J gene TRBJ2-7, with D tentatively TRBD2 (6 bases). The CDR3 spans 14 residues. The germline CDR1 and CDR2 sequences are SGHVS and FQNEAQ. Deletions cut 3 bases from V and 1 base from J, with 10 bases between. The CDR3 region has the DNA TGTGCCAGCAGCTTCGGGACTGAGTCCTACGAGCAGTACTTC. This codes for CASSFGTESYEQYF.

The gene calls are TRBV6-5 and TRBJ2-3; D remains unclear. The ends were cut back, 5 bases at V and 4 bases at J, with 10 bases in the middle. Germline V gene lookup returns CDR1 MNHEY and CDR2 SVGAGI. The CDR3 sequence is 13 residues long. Here the CDR3 DNA reads TGTGCCAGCAGTACCTCGAGTGCAGATACGCAGTATTTT. It specifies CASSTSSADTQYF.